A selection of T cell receptor beta chains follows, all from one sample in a study of siplizumab effects on memory and regulatory T cells. Generated by immunoSEQ multiplex PCR, the TCRdb table keeps only in-frame clones and is missing some. The data show 90,000 to 95,000 clones, with roughly 93% seen just once and under 8.5% held by the top ten. Sequenced material: CD8+ T cells sorted from blood. These receptor sequences come from a human donor in good health. The CDR3 runs from the conserved cysteine through the conserved F or W. The D gene is left open where the match is weak. Clone sizes are given selectively: once, few, many, or a class where the clone is expanded.

J gene: TRBJ1-5
D gene: -
CDR3 length: 14
clone size: -
V gene: TRBV2
CDR3 DNA: TGTGCCAGCAGTCCGATGTCGAAGAATCAGCCCCAGCATTTT
CDR3 protein: CASSPMSKNQPQHF

J gene: TRBJ1-4
D gene: -
CDR3 length: 15
clone size: -
V gene: TRBV5-5
CDR3 DNA: TGTGCCAGCAGCTTGGATTACAGGTTGAGTGAAAAACTGTTTTTT
CDR3 protein: CASSLDYRLSEKLFF

J gene: TRBJ1-1
D gene: TRBD1
CDR3 length: 16
clone size: -
V gene: TRBV5-1
CDR3 DNA: TGCGCCAGCAGCTTGGAAGGGGGCGCGTTTTCCACTGAAGCTTTCTTT
CDR3 protein: CASSLEGGAFSTEAFF

J gene: TRBJ1-2
D gene: -
CDR3 length: 13
clone size: -
V gene: TRBV6-5
CDR3 DNA: TGTGCCAGCAGTTACTGGGCAGAGGGGGGCTACACCTTC
CDR3 protein: CASSYWAEGGYTF

J gene: TRBJ1-2
D gene: -
CDR3 length: 13
clone size: -
V gene: TRBV7-9
CDR3 DNA: TGTGCCAGCAGCTCGTTGTCTGGAGGTGGCTACACCTTC
CDR3 protein: CASSSLSGGGYTF

J gene: TRBJ2-1
D gene: -
CDR3 length: 14
clone size: -
V gene: TRBV27
CDR3 DNA: TGTGCCAGCAGCCAAAGGGCCAACTACAATGAGCAGTTCTTC
CDR3 protein: CASSQRANYNEQFF

J gene: TRBJ1-2
D gene: TRBD1
CDR3 length: 14
clone size: -
V gene: TRBV13
CDR3 DNA: TGTGCCAGCAGCGGGGGTCGGGGACAGGATGGCTACACCTTC
CDR3 protein: CASSGGRGQDGYTF

J gene: TRBJ2-5
D gene: -
CDR3 length: 14
clone size: -
V gene: TRBV6-6
CDR3 DNA: TGTGCCAGCAGTAGCGGGACAGACAAGAGAGTTGGGTACTTC
CDR3 protein: CASSSGTDKRVGYF

J gene: TRBJ2-7
D gene: -
CDR3 length: 16
clone size: -
V gene: TRBV4-1
CDR3 DNA: TGCGCCAGCAGACGCGAAGGGGGAAAACTCTCCTACGAGCAGTACTTC
CDR3 protein: CASRREGGKLSYEQYF

J gene: TRBJ1-5
D gene: TRBD1
CDR3 length: 14
clone size: -
V gene: TRBV29-1
CDR3 DNA: TGCAGCGTTGGGGGACAGTTTGACAATCAGCCCCAGCATTTT
CDR3 protein: CSVGGQFDNQPQHF

J gene: TRBJ2-7
D gene: -
CDR3 length: 17
clone size: -
V gene: TRBV11-2
CDR3 DNA: TGTGCCAGCAGCCGATCCCCAGGTAACAGGGACGACTACGAGCAGTACTTC
CDR3 protein: CASSRSPGNRDDYEQYF

J gene: TRBJ2-7
D gene: TRBD1
CDR3 length: 13
clone size: -
V gene: TRBV27
CDR3 DNA: TGTGCCAGCAGTTACGGACAGGGCTACGAGCAGTACTTC
CDR3 protein: CASSYGQGYEQYF

J gene: TRBJ1-6
D gene: -
CDR3 length: 16
clone size: few
V gene: TRBV2
CDR3 DNA: TGTGCCAGCAGTGAATGGGCCGGGGTAAGCAATTCACCCCTCCACTTT
CDR3 protein: CASSEWAGVSNSPLHF

J gene: TRBJ1-5
D gene: -
CDR3 length: 13
clone size: few
V gene: TRBV4-3
CDR3 DNA: TGCGCCAGCAGCCAAGATTGGCTACGGCCCCAGCATTTT
CDR3 protein: CASSQDWLRPQHF

J gene: TRBJ1-6
D gene: -
CDR3 length: 16
clone size: -
V gene: TRBV21-1
CDR3 DNA: TGTGCCAGCAGGGCAGGGAGTAGCTCCTATAATTCACCCCTCCACTTT
CDR3 protein: CASRAGSSSYNSPLHF

J gene: TRBJ1-2
D gene: TRBD1
CDR3 length: 16
clone size: -
V gene: TRBV13
CDR3 DNA: TGTGCCAGCAGCTCATACGGGACAGAAGCTAACTATGGCTACACCTTC
CDR3 protein: CASSSYGTEANYGYTF

J gene: TRBJ1-6
D gene: -
CDR3 length: 14
clone size: -
V gene: TRBV9
CDR3 DNA: TGTGCCAGCAGCGTGAGGACGGGCAATTCACCCCTCCACTTT
CDR3 protein: CASSVRTGNSPLHF

J gene: TRBJ2-2
D gene: -
CDR3 length: 13
clone size: -
V gene: TRBV9
CDR3 DNA: TGTGCCAGCAGCGGGGCCGGGGCCGGGGAGCTGTTTTTT
CDR3 protein: CASSGAGAGELFF

J gene: TRBJ2-5
D gene: TRBD2
CDR3 length: 17
clone size: -
V gene: TRBV9
CDR3 DNA: TGTGCCAGCAGTCCCGGGGTAGCGGGAGGGCCAACAGAGACCCAGTACTTC
CDR3 protein: CASSPGVAGGPTETQYF

J gene: TRBJ1-1
D gene: -
CDR3 length: 13
clone size: -
V gene: TRBV7-8
CDR3 DNA: TGTGCCAGCAGTTCGGGTGTGAGGACTGAAGCTTTCTTT
CDR3 protein: CASSSGVRTEAFF

J gene: TRBJ1-1
D gene: TRBD1
CDR3 length: 18
clone size: -
V gene: TRBV19
CDR3 DNA: TGTGCCAGTAGTAAAGATGTCCCGGGACAGGGTTGGGAACCTGAAGCTTTCTTT
CDR3 protein: CASSKDVPGQGWEPEAFF

J gene: TRBJ1-1
D gene: -
CDR3 length: 14
clone size: -
V gene: TRBV7-8
CDR3 DNA: TGTGCCAGCAGCTTAGCGGCGAGGGGTACTGAAGCTTTCTTT
CDR3 protein: CASSLAARGTEAFF

J gene: TRBJ1-3
D gene: -
CDR3 length: 13
clone size: -
V gene: TRBV7-9
CDR3 DNA: TGTGCCAGCAGCTACAGCTCTGGAAACACCATATATTTT
CDR3 protein: CASSYSSGNTIYF

J gene: TRBJ1-6
D gene: TRBD1
CDR3 length: 14
clone size: few
V gene: TRBV9
CDR3 DNA: TGTGCCAGCAGCGTGGACAGGAGAGATTCACCCCTCCACTTT
CDR3 protein: CASSVDRRDSPLHF

J gene: TRBJ1-2
D gene: -
CDR3 length: 17
clone size: -
V gene: TRBV5-6
CDR3 DNA: TGTGCCAGCAGCTTGGGGGGTACCGACAGCTCTAACTATGGCTACACCTTC
CDR3 protein: CASSLGGTDSSNYGYTF

J gene: TRBJ2-2
D gene: -
CDR3 length: 13
clone size: few
V gene: TRBV6-1
CDR3 DNA: TGTGCCATCAGTATTTCCTACACCGGGGAGCTGTTTTTT
CDR3 protein: CAISISYTGELFF

J gene: TRBJ2-3
D gene: -
CDR3 length: 17
clone size: -
V gene: TRBV9
CDR3 DNA: TGTGCCAGCAGTCTCCCCCCCGGAGGGTTTGACACAGATACGCAGTATTTT
CDR3 protein: CASSLPPGGFDTDTQYF

J gene: TRBJ2-1
D gene: -
CDR3 length: 14
clone size: -
V gene: TRBV7-6
CDR3 DNA: TGTGCCAGCAGCTTTTCGGGATCCTACAATGAGCAGTTCTTC
CDR3 protein: CASSFSGSYNEQFF

J gene: TRBJ2-3
D gene: -
CDR3 length: 15
clone size: -
V gene: TRBV14
CDR3 DNA: TGTGCCAGCAGCCAAGGACAGGCAAGCACAGATACGCAGTATTTT
CDR3 protein: CASSQGQASTDTQYF

J gene: TRBJ1-6
D gene: TRBD1
CDR3 length: 15
clone size: -
V gene: TRBV9
CDR3 DNA: TGTGCCAGCAGCGCCGGACAGGGGACACTCGAACCCCTCCACTTT
CDR3 protein: CASSAGQGTLEPLHF

J gene: TRBJ2-7
D gene: -
CDR3 length: 15
clone size: -
V gene: TRBV7-2
CDR3 DNA: TGTGCCAGCAGCTTAGCGCTGGGTGGCGCCTACGAGCAGTACTTC
CDR3 protein: CASSLALGGAYEQYF

J gene: TRBJ2-1
D gene: TRBD2
CDR3 length: 15
clone size: -
V gene: TRBV4-1
CDR3 DNA: TGCGCCAGCAGCCAAGGAACTAGCGCCTACAATGAGCAGTTCTTC
CDR3 protein: CASSQGTSAYNEQFF

J gene: TRBJ2-3
D gene: -
CDR3 length: 15
clone size: once
V gene: TRBV5-1
CDR3 DNA: TGCGCCAGCAGCCCTCGGACAGATAGCACAGATACGCAGTATTTT
CDR3 protein: CASSPRTDSTDTQYF

J gene: TRBJ2-4
D gene: TRBD2
CDR3 length: 16
clone size: -
V gene: TRBV11-1
CDR3 DNA: TGTGCCAGCAGCCTTAAGCGGGAGACAGCCAAAAACATTCAGTACTTC
CDR3 protein: CASSLKRETAKNIQYF

J gene: TRBJ1-1
D gene: -
CDR3 length: 17
clone size: -
V gene: TRBV11-2
CDR3 DNA: TGTGCCAGCAGCAAGGACAGATCCCACCCTATGAACACTGAAGCTTTCTTT
CDR3 protein: CASSKDRSHPMNTEAFF

J gene: TRBJ2-3
D gene: TRBD1
CDR3 length: 15
clone size: -
V gene: TRBV7-9
CDR3 DNA: TGTGCCAGCAGCTCCTCCGGGACAGGGACAGATACGCAGTATTTT
CDR3 protein: CASSSSGTGTDTQYF

J gene: TRBJ2-1
D gene: -
CDR3 length: 13
clone size: -
V gene: TRBV30
CDR3 DNA: TGTGCCTGGACCTCGTCGGGTTTCAATGAGCAGTTCTTC
CDR3 protein: CAWTSSGFNEQFF

J gene: TRBJ2-4
D gene: -
CDR3 length: 16
clone size: once
V gene: TRBV19
CDR3 DNA: TGTGCCAGTAGTCCTCGAGGGACGTTACGACTCGACATTCAGTACTTC
CDR3 protein: CASSPRGTLRLDIQYF

J gene: TRBJ2-7
D gene: TRBD2
CDR3 length: 13
clone size: few
V gene: TRBV7-9
CDR3 DNA: TGTGCCAGCACCCGGGGGGTGTCCTACGAGCAGTACTTC
CDR3 protein: CASTRGVSYEQYF

J gene: TRBJ1-1
D gene: -
CDR3 length: 13
clone size: -
V gene: TRBV27
CDR3 DNA: TGTGCCAGCAGTTTATTGGGCTACACTGAAGCTTTCTTT
CDR3 protein: CASSLLGYTEAFF

J gene: TRBJ2-1
D gene: -
CDR3 length: 16
clone size: -
V gene: TRBV16
CDR3 DNA: TGTGCCAGCAGCCAACTAGCGCGGAGCTCCTACAATGAGCAGTTCTTC
CDR3 protein: CASSQLARSSYNEQFF

J gene: TRBJ2-7
D gene: -
CDR3 length: 13
clone size: once
V gene: TRBV11-2
CDR3 DNA: TGTGCCAGCAGCTTCGGGCCCACCTACGAGCAGTACTTC
CDR3 protein: CASSFGPTYEQYF

J gene: TRBJ1-1
D gene: -
CDR3 length: 15
clone size: -
V gene: TRBV11-3
CDR3 DNA: TGTGCCAGCAGCTTAGAGCCCGGGCAGGGCACTGAAGCTTTCTTT
CDR3 protein: CASSLEPGQGTEAFF

J gene: TRBJ1-1
D gene: TRBD1
CDR3 length: 14
clone size: -
V gene: TRBV4-1
CDR3 DNA: TGCGCCAGCAGAGACAGGGTCATGAACACTGAAGCTTTCTTT
CDR3 protein: CASRDRVMNTEAFF

J gene: TRBJ2-2
D gene: TRBD1
CDR3 length: 14
clone size: once
V gene: TRBV30
CDR3 DNA: TGTGCCTGGGACTCCGGGACAGGGGCCGGGGAGCTGTTTTTT
CDR3 protein: CAWDSGTGAGELFF

J gene: TRBJ2-3
D gene: -
CDR3 length: 17
clone size: few
V gene: TRBV13
CDR3 DNA: TGTGCCAGCAGCTTAGGCCCTATTAGCGATAGCACAGATACGCAGTATTTT
CDR3 protein: CASSLGPISDSTDTQYF

J gene: TRBJ2-5
D gene: TRBD2
CDR3 length: 15
clone size: -
V gene: TRBV4-3
CDR3 DNA: TGCGCCAGCAGCCAGGGACTAGGACCCCAAGAGACCCAGTACTTC
CDR3 protein: CASSQGLGPQETQYF

J gene: TRBJ2-3
D gene: TRBD2
CDR3 length: 16
clone size: -
V gene: TRBV13
CDR3 DNA: TGTGCCAGCAGCCCACAGGGCGGGAGGGGATGGGGTACGCAGTATTTT
CDR3 protein: CASSPQGGRGWGTQYF

J gene: TRBJ1-1
D gene: TRBD1
CDR3 length: 15
clone size: -
V gene: TRBV5-1
CDR3 DNA: TGCGCCAGCAGGGACCCGGGACAGGGGGCTATTGAAGCTTTCTTT
CDR3 protein: CASRDPGQGAIEAFF

J gene: TRBJ2-1
D gene: -
CDR3 length: 13
clone size: -
V gene: TRBV6-1
CDR3 DNA: TGTGCCAGCAGGGCCAAAGGGGGGGATGAGCAGTTCTTC
CDR3 protein: CASRAKGGDEQFF

J gene: TRBJ2-7
D gene: TRBD1
CDR3 length: 14
clone size: -
V gene: TRBV27
CDR3 DNA: TGTGCCAGCAGTACGAACAGGGGATCCTACGAGCAGTACTTC
CDR3 protein: CASSTNRGSYEQYF

J gene: TRBJ2-2
D gene: TRBD1
CDR3 length: 12
clone size: -
V gene: TRBV7-9
CDR3 DNA: TGTGCCAGCAGCCCAGGGGGCGGGGAGCTGTTTTTT
CDR3 protein: CASSPGGGELFF

J gene: TRBJ1-5
D gene: -
CDR3 length: 13
clone size: -
V gene: TRBV5-1
CDR3 DNA: TGCGCCAGCAGCTTGGTAGTGGGGCAGCCCCAGCATTTT
CDR3 protein: CASSLVVGQPQHF

J gene: TRBJ1-2
D gene: -
CDR3 length: 15
clone size: -
V gene: TRBV5-6
CDR3 DNA: TGTGCCAGCAGCTATTGGACAGCTACTAACTATGGCTACACCTTC
CDR3 protein: CASSYWTATNYGYTF

J gene: TRBJ1-1
D gene: -
CDR3 length: 13
clone size: -
V gene: TRBV6-5
CDR3 DNA: TGTGCCAGCACCAGAGGCTCCGCGACTGAAGCTTTCTTT
CDR3 protein: CASTRGSATEAFF

J gene: TRBJ2-7
D gene: TRBD1
CDR3 length: 14
clone size: -
V gene: TRBV10-1
CDR3 DNA: TGCGCCAGCAGTCCCGGGACAGGGATCTACGAGCAGTACTTC
CDR3 protein: CASSPGTGIYEQYF

J gene: TRBJ1-1
D gene: -
CDR3 length: 14
clone size: -
V gene: TRBV11-2
CDR3 DNA: TGTGCCAGCAGCTTAGGCAGGGACGACACTGAAGCTTTCTTT
CDR3 protein: CASSLGRDDTEAFF

J gene: TRBJ2-1
D gene: -
CDR3 length: 16
clone size: -
V gene: TRBV2
CDR3 DNA: TGTGCCAGCAGCGCTACAGGGGAGGTCCAAATCAATGAGCAGTTCTTC
CDR3 protein: CASSATGEVQINEQFF

J gene: TRBJ1-1
D gene: -
CDR3 length: 14
clone size: once
V gene: TRBV11-2
CDR3 DNA: TGTGCCAGCAGCCGACCCGAGGAGGGCACTGAAGCTTTCTTT
CDR3 protein: CASSRPEEGTEAFF